This TCR beta chain was recorded in a study of Ad26.COV2.S vaccination and SARS-CoV-2 variants. General study findings and limits: Vaccine recipients surpassed placebo recipients in spike-specific TCR breadth. Recipients of vaccine and of placebo showed similar breadth of their non-spike TCR repertoires. It is possible that the TCR breadth and depth analyses underestimated the total T cell responses.

As for this clone: Its specificity is unknown.

Measured with immunoSEQ multiplex PCR; TCRdb has only the in-frame clones, and not every one. The sample includes 300,000 to 400,000 clones, around 87% of them seen just once. Specified treatment: some 20 received Ad26.COV2.S at low or high dose, single or two shots; 5 received placebo; per-sample allocation not given. On day 63 after the first injection, vaccine and placebo recipients gave samples. The shot given was an Ad26 vector that makes Wuhan-strain SARS-CoV-2 spike. V was pared by 0 bases and J by 3 bases, with 7 bases between. Germline CDR1 SGHAT, CDR2 FQNNGV. The CDR3 totals 14 residues. The source of this sequence is a person aged 18-65 years who received the Ad26.COV2.S COVID-19 vaccine or a placebo. The sample here was peripheral blood, taken in a trial of Ad26.COV2.S vaccine versus placebo. V and J are TRBV11-2 and TRBJ2-3, with no clear D. CDR3 sequence: CASSLEGLTDTQYF. The CDR3 DNA sequence: TGTGCCAGCAGCTTAGAAGGTTTAACAGATACGCAGTATTTT. Together with reference TRBV11-2 and TRBJ2-3, the CDR3 gives the full variable domain: EAGVAQSPRYKIIEKRQSVAFWCNPISGHATLYWYQQILGQGPKLLIQFQNNGVVDDSQLPKDRFSAERLKGVDSTLKIQPAKLEDSAVYLCASSLEGLTDTQYFGPGTRLTVL.